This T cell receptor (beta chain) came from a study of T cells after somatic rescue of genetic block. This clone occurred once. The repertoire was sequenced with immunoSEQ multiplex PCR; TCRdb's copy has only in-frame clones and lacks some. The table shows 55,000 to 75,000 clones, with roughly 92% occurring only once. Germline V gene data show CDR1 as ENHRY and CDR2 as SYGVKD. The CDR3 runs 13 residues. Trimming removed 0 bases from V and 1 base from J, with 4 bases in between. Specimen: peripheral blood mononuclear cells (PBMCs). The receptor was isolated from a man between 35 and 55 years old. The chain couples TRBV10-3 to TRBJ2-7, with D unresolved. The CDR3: CAISESLSYEQYF. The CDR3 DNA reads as TGTGCCATCAGTGAGTCGTTATCCTACGAGCAGTACTTC.